This TCR beta chain comes out of a study of blood T cell repertoires in COVID-19. The overall study: Both acute and convalescent COVID-19 samples were obtained from the United States, Italy and Spain. T cells, B-cell-depleted T cells, or PBMCs supplied cDNA or gDNA.

In the original workflow: Amplification from reference gene primers served as the basis for estimated nucleated cell counts. Sequencing used immunoSEQ multiplex PCR; TCRdb keeps in-frame clones, though not all of them. V, J and clone size were drawn from that table, and D and trimming were deduced from the DNA. The table includes some 45,000 clones, roughly nine tenths detected once. Trimming removed 5 bases from V and 4 bases from J; junction bases left unmatched: 7. CDR3 length: 15 amino acids. Germline V gene sequence: CDR1 MNHEY, CDR2 SMNVEV (reference sequence). The material sequenced was peripheral blood. The clonotype originates from a man aged 65 to 85 with active COVID-19. The chain employs TRBV27 and TRBJ2-5; 10 bases map to TRBD2. The CDR3 loop reads CASSPRLAGAETQYF. CDR3 nucleotides: TGTGCCAGCAGTCCCCGTCTAGCGGGGGCAGAGACCCAGTACTTC.